The 26 T cell receptor beta chains listed next were all sequenced from one sample in a study of blood T cell repertoires in COVID-19 (dated by TCRdb to 2020 to 2021). Library preparation was by the immunoSEQ multiplex PCR assay. In its TCRdb copy, this immuneACCESS table keeps in-frame sequences only and misses some clones. Where compared with another copy, unresolved V genes explain less than half of these, and the others have no known cause. Across this sample there are some 250,000 clones, with 70% to 90% seen only once. Over 3% of the sample is in the top ten clones. Sequencing input: peripheral blood. These receptor sequences come from a woman in her twenties or thirties who had recovered from COVID-19.

The V gene is TRBV2, the J gene TRBJ2-1; weak D call: TRBD2 (6 bases). The length of the CDR3 is 13 residues. Trimming removed 7 bases at V and 3 bases at J, with 10 bases between. Germline-derived CDR1 and CDR2 are SNHLY and FYNNEI. The CDR3 coding sequence is TGTGCCAGCACGGAGGGAATCTACAATGAGCAGTTCTTC. Translating gives CASTEGIYNEQFF.

The J gene is TRBJ2-1, the V gene TRBV10-3; 8 nucleotides agree with TRBD2. Germline V lookup: CDR1 ENHRY, CDR2 SYGVKD. After removal of 0 bases from V and 1 base from J, the junction contained 8 bases not matched to a gene. This CDR3 comprises 18 residues. The CDR3 DNA reads as TGTGCCATCAGTGAGTCGATCCCGCGGGGGGCTTCCTACAATGAGCAGTTCTTC. Translation gives CAISESIPRGASYNEQFF.

The rearrangement links TRBV19 to TRBJ1-2; D gene uncertain. This CDR3 spans 11 amino acids. V was clipped by 3 bases and J by 7 bases, with 6 bases between them. Germline values: CDR1 LNHDA, CDR2 SQIVND (reference sequence). CDR3 bases: TGTGCCAGTAGTATTGGGCCTGGCTACACCTTC. Protein product: CASSIGPGYTF.

J is TRBJ1-2 and V is TRBV18, with a weak D call TRBD1 (6 bases). The CDR3 covers 14 residues. From germline, CDR1 is KGHSH and CDR2 LQKENI. V lost 1 base to trimming and J lost 5 bases, with 11 bases between them. The CDR3, as DNA: TGTGCCAGCTCACCACTGGACAGTTCTTATGGCTACACCTTC. It translates to CASSPLDSSYGYTF.

The chain has TRBV5-6 and TRBJ1-1; TRBD1 might be the D (5 bases). V shed 1 base and J shed 3 bases, with 19 bases lying between them. CDR1 SGHDT and CDR2 YYEEEE come from the germline V gene. There are 17 residues in the CDR3. CDR3 in DNA: TGTGCCAGCAGCTTGCTATTCGGGGGTATTACGGACACTGAAGCTTTCTTT. Amino acids: CASSLLFGGITDTEAFF.

This chain uses TRBV5-4 with TRBJ1-1; D unresolved. V gave up 0 bases and J gave up 0 bases, with 9 bases separating them. The CDR3 loop spans 15 amino acids. In germline, CDR1 is SGHNT, CDR2 YYREEE (reference sequence). CDR3 loop: CASSLGIVMNTEAFF. The CDR3 bases are TGTGCCAGCAGCTTGGGTATAGTGATGAACACTGAAGCTTTCTTT.

This clone was seen once. This chain links TRBV6-6 with TRBJ1-2; D is unresolved. Germline CDR1 and CDR2: MNHNY and SVGAGI (reference sequence). The CDR3 is 12 amino acids. Trimming cost V 4 bases and J 2 bases, with 5 bases left between them. CDR3 amino acids: CASSSLNYGYTF. CDR3 in DNA: TGTGCCAGCAGTTCCCTAAACTATGGCTACACCTTC.

The rearrangement links TRBV27 to TRBJ2-2; the D is unclear. Germline assignment: CDR1 MNHEY and CDR2 SMNVEV (reference sequence). Trimming took 4 bases from V and 5 from J, leaving 14 bases between them. This CDR3 comprises 15 residues. Here the CDR3 DNA reads TGTGCCAGCAGTTCCCTAAAAAAGAGTACCGGGGAGCTGTTTTTT. Translated, it gives CASSSLKKSTGELFF.

This sequence joins TRBV13 and TRBJ2-7, with 9 bases lining up with TRBD1. Trimming at V came to 5 bases and at J to 4 bases, leaving 9 bases not matched to a gene. CDR1 and CDR2 (germline): PRHDT, FYEKMQ (reference sequence). This CDR3 has 15 amino acids. The CDR3 loop is CASSLVGTGPYEQYF. The CDR3, as DNA: TGTGCCAGCAGCCTCGTAGGGACAGGGCCTTACGAGCAGTACTTC. The full variable domain, its missing parts supplied by reference TRBV13 and TRBJ2-7, is AAGVIQSPRHLIKEKRETATLKCYPIPRHDTVYWYQQGPGQDPQFLISFYEKMQSDKGSIPDRFSAQQFSDYHSELNMSSLELGDSALYFCASSLVGTGPYEQYFGPGTRLTVT.

The CDR3 protein is CASSSLTGGNNEKLFF. The CDR3, as DNA: TGTGCCAGCAGCTCCCTAACAGGGGGGAATAATGAAAAACTGTTTTTT. The chain has TRBV5-5 and TRBJ1-4; 8 bases are a match to TRBD1. V lost 3 bases to trimming and J lost 4 bases; unmatched junction nucleotides: 8. Looked up from germline, CDR1 is SGHKS and CDR2 is YYEKEE (reference sequence). The CDR3 totals 16 residues.

The V and J genes are TRBV9 and TRBJ1-2; tentatively, D is TRBD1 (5 bases). The CDR3 extends over 16 amino acids. The germline V gene encodes CDR1 SGDLS and CDR2 YYNGEE. The V end was cut by 3 bases, the J end by 0 bases, with 15 bases between. CDR3 DNA: TGTGCCAGCAGCGCCGGGACTGTTGCTTCTAACTATGGCTACACCTTC. It encodes CASSAGTVASNYGYTF.

The chain links TRBV5-6 to TRBJ1-2, with 7 positions matching TRBD1. Germline V CDR1 and CDR2: SGHDT, YYEEEE. The CDR3 spans 13 residues. With V trimmed by 4 bases and J by 7 bases, 7 bases remained unmatched. The CDR3 here is CASSMTGISGYTF. CDR3 sequence (DNA): TGTGCCAGCAGCATGACAGGGATCTCTGGCTACACCTTC.

The rearrangement links TRBV4-2 to TRBJ2-1, with 8 bases matching TRBD2. Germline V gene sequence: CDR1 LGHNA, CDR2 YNFKEQ. This CDR3 comprises 18 residues. With 4 bases clipped from V and 0 bases from J, the junction kept 11 bases outside the gene matches. The CDR3 DNA reads TGTGCCAGCAGCCTCAGCACTAGCGGCAGGAGCTCCTACAATGAGCAGTTCTTC. Amino acid sequence: CASSLSTSGRSSYNEQFF.

V gene TRBV18 combines with J gene TRBJ2-5; 8 nucleotides match TRBD1. This CDR3 has 16 amino acids. The V gene's germline CDR1 is KGHSH and CDR2 LQKENI. Trimming cost V 4 bases and J 3 bases; bases outside gene matches: 10. The CDR3 region has the DNA TGTGCCAGCTCACATACTCTAGGACAGGGAAAAGAGACCCAGTACTTC. Translated: CASSHTLGQGKETQYF.

The chain carries TRBV7-3 and TRBJ2-1, with no clear D. Germline assignment: CDR1 SGHTA and CDR2 FQGTGA. V was clipped by 3 bases and J by 8 bases, with 14 bases between them. The CDR3 spans 14 residues. The CDR3 region is CASSFSRESDEQFF. CDR3 nucleotide sequence: TGTGCCAGCAGCTTCTCGCGCGAGTCCGATGAGCAGTTCTTC.

The genes are TRBV5-4 and TRBJ1-1, with 8 bases fitting TRBD1. Germline loops: CDR1 SGHNT, CDR2 YYREEE (reference sequence). V lost 4 bases to trimming and J lost 10 bases; unmatched junction nucleotides: 6. The CDR3 has 12 residues. CDR3 sequence (DNA): TGTGCCAGCAGCACTGGACAGGGACGAGCTTTCTTT. Its translation: CASSTGQGRAFF.

V usage is TRBV4-3 and J usage is TRBJ2-7; D unresolved. CDR1 is LGHNA, CDR2 YSLEER, per germline. V was cut by 2 bases and J by 1 base, with 9 bases left in between. This CDR3 region has 14 residues. CDR3 nucleotides: TGCGCCAGCAGCCAACAACAGTCTTCCTACGAGCAGTACTTC. Amino acid sequence: CASSQQQSSYEQYF.

The chain recombines TRBV6-5 with TRBJ1-2, with 7 bases lining up with TRBD1. V lost 5 bases to trimming and J lost 6 bases; unmatched junction nucleotides: 12. Germline V gives CDR1 MNHEY, CDR2 SVGAGI. This CDR3 comprises 15 residues. CDR3 sequence: CASSPQGLEMDGYTF. CDR3 sequence (DNA): TGTGCCAGCAGTCCACAGGGGTTAGAGATGGATGGCTACACCTTC.

The chain uses TRBV15 and TRBJ2-7, with TRBD1 matching over 8 bases. Trimming removed 2 bases from V and 3 bases from J; junction bases left unmatched: 6. Germline CDR1 and CDR2: LNHNV and YYDKDF (reference sequence). The CDR3 is made up of 15 amino acids. The CDR3 reads CATSRPGTGNYEQYF. CDR3 in DNA: TGTGCCACCAGCAGACCCGGGACAGGTAACTACGAGCAGTACTTC.

This clone was seen only once. J is TRBJ2-3 and V is TRBV4-3; 8 nucleotides match TRBD2. CDR3 length equals 15 residues. The V and J ends lost 4 bases and 0 bases, in that order; junction bases with no gene match: 3. Germline CDR1 is LGHNA and CDR2 is YSLEER. CDR3 DNA: TGCGCCAGCAGCCGGAGCGGGGGCAGCACAGATACGCAGTATTTT. Translating it yields CASSRSGGSTDTQYF.

The rearrangement joins TRBV2 to TRBJ2-7, with 12 bases fitting TRBD2. The germline gives CDR1 SNHLY, CDR2 FYNNEI. V was clipped by 8 bases and J by 2 bases; unmatched bases: 7. This CDR3 contains 15 residues. This CDR3 reads CASCRTSGNPYEQYF. In DNA form, the CDR3 reads TGTGCCAGCTGCCGGACTAGCGGGAATCCCTACGAGCAGTACTTC.

The V and J genes are TRBV29-1 and TRBJ2-3; 7 bases line up with TRBD2. The junction had 7 bases not matched to a gene; V was cut back by 5 bases and J by 5 bases. The CDR3 spans 13 residues. The V gene's germline CDR1 is SQVTM and CDR2 ANQGSEA. The CDR3 reads CSVHGEGKDTQYF. The CDR3 bases are TGCAGCGTTCACGGGGAGGGGAAAGATACGCAGTATTTT.

The chain uses TRBV27 and TRBJ2-1; 10 nucleotides align to TRBD1. CDR1 MNHEY and CDR2 SMNVEV come from the germline V gene (reference sequence). With V trimmed by 5 bases and J by 4 bases, 5 bases remained unmatched. This CDR3 region has 15 residues. CDR3 sequence: CASSPRTGGYNEQFF. In DNA form, the CDR3 reads TGTGCCAGCAGTCCTCGGACAGGGGGATACAATGAGCAGTTCTTC.

The genes are TRBV3-1 (or the pseudogene TRBV3-2) and TRBJ1-2; tentative D call: TRBD1 (6 bases). The CDR3 is 14 amino acids. CDR1 is LGHDT, CDR2 YNNKEL, per germline (reference sequence). Trimming left V 3 bases short and J 4 bases short, with 12 bases between. CDR3 sequence: CASSQRDRFYGYTF. CDR3 bases: TGTGCCAGCAGCCAGAGAGACAGGTTCTATGGCTACACCTTC.

The chain links TRBV29-1 to TRBJ1-2; D is perhaps TRBD1 (5 bases). Germline CDR1 and CDR2: SQVTM and ANQGSEA. The V gene lost 5 bases and the J gene lost 1 base, with 14 bases spanning the gap. The CDR3 runs 14 residues. CDR3 residues: CSVRRAGDNYGYTF. CDR3 bases: TGCAGCGTTAGGCGAGCGGGGGATAACTATGGCTACACCTTC.

This clone was observed a few times. Other DNA sequences in this sample translate to the same CDR3. The gene calls are TRBV6-5 and TRBJ2-7; 11 nucleotides line up with TRBD1. CDR1 is MNHEY and CDR2 is SVGAGI in the germline V gene. The CDR3 loop spans 13 amino acids. J lost 4 bases, V lost 7 bases, and 3 bases had no gene match. CDR3 DNA: TGTGCCAGCACTGGGACAGGGGGTTACGAGCAGTACTTC. Encoded protein: CASTGTGGYEQYF.